The clone carrying this T cell receptor beta chain was counted only a few times. The antigen remains undetermined. The whole isolated RNA underwent reverse transcription, so sequencing captured expressed TCRB transcripts. The repertoire was sequenced with immunoSEQ multiplex PCR; TCRdb's copy has only in-frame clones and lacks some. The table lists fewer than 250,000 clones, 9.6% of them singletons. The data originate from a study of beta chain features in type 1 diabetes. The study, taken as a whole, reports: Relative to healthy donors, patients appeared to have naive, central memory and Treg TCRB repertoires that were more similar.

Sequenced input: naive CD4+ T cells from blood. The receptor was derived from a woman between 18 and 30 years old in good health.

CDR3 in DNA: TGTGCCAGCAGTGGGGCTAGCGGGAGTTCCGAGCAGTACTTC. It specifies CASSGASGSSEQYF. The chain carries TRBV2 and TRBJ2-7, with 10 bases lining up with TRBD2. CDR1 is SNHLY and CDR2 is FYNNEI in the germline V gene. V dropped 4 bases and J dropped 6; count of bases not matched to a gene: 6. The CDR3 spans 14 residues.